This TCR beta chain was observed in a study of cytomegalovirus exposure and HLA in healthy donors. Findings and limits, study-wide: The authors listed 164 TCR beta chains as cytomegalovirus-associated. Among CMV-associated TCR beta chains, most appeared HLA-restricted in a later analysis. In a later analysis, TCR beta V- and J-gene trimming was associated with a missense DCLRE1C variant.

A note on this clone: As yet, its antigen is unknown.

The CDR3 extends over 14 amino acids. Germline loops: CDR1 SNHLY, CDR2 FYNNEI. The V segment lost 6 bases and the J segment 6 bases; nucleotides outside the gene matches: 7. Researchers ran the PCR with 60 Vbeta and 13 Jbeta primers. Some clones are missing from TCRdb's copy, which holds only in-frame ones; the method was immunoSEQ multiplex PCR. The profile shows about 120,000 clones, approximately 80% of them singletons. The receptor comes from a woman in her forties in good health and CMV-seronegative. The chain links TRBV2 to TRBJ2-1, with 8 bases matching TRBD2. The sequencing input was PBMCs. The CDR3: CASRSGGGRNEQFF. The CDR3 DNA reads as TGTGCCAGCAGGTCGGGGGGGGGCCGCAATGAGCAGTTCTTC.